This T cell receptor beta chain was identified during a study of blood T cell repertoires in COVID-19. The repertoire was sequenced with immunoSEQ multiplex PCR; TCRdb's copy has only in-frame clones and lacks some. This table holds some 370,000 clones, around 86% found once. The clonotype originates from a woman aged 45-59 years who had recovered from COVID-19. Sequenced input: PBMCs or T cells enriched from blood (not recorded which).

CDR3 region: CASDKGGVGKNIQYF. The DNA of the CDR3 is TGTGCCAGTGACAAGGGGGGGGTCGGCAAAAACATTCAGTACTTC. J is TRBJ2-4 and V is TRBV19; perhaps TRBD2 as D (7 bases). With 8 bases removed from V and 3 bases from J, the gap between germline ends came to 17 bases. This CDR3 comprises 15 residues. Germline loops: CDR1 LNHDA, CDR2 SQIVND (reference sequence). Looking up the rest from reference TRBV19 and TRBJ2-4 gives the full variable domain: DGGITQSPKYLFRKEGQNVTLSCEQNLNHDAMYWYRQDPGQGLRLIYYSQIVNDFQKGDIAEGYSVSREKKESFPLTVTSAQKNPTAFYLCASDKGGVGKNIQYFGAGTRLSVL.